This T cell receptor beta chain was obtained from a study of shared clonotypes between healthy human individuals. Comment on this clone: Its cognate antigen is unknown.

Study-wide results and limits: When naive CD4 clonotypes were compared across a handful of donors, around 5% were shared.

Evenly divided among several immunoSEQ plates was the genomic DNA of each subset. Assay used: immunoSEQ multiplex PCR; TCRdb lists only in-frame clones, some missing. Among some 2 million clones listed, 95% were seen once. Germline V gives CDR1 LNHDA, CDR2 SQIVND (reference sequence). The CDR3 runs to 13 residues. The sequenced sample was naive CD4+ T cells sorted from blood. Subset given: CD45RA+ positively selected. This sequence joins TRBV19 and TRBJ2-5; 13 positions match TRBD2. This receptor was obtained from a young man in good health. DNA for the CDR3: TGTGCTGTCGGACTAGCGGGAGTAGAGACCCAGTACTTC. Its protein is CAVGLAGVETQYF.